Below are 32 T cell receptor beta chains sequenced from a single sample in a study of T cells in narcolepsy. The assay was immunoSEQ multiplex PCR, and TCRdb's table has in-frame clones only and misses some. The table includes under 35,000 clones, around 86% detected once. The sequencing sample was made of CD45RA- memory CD4+ T cells from PBMCs. The receptors were gathered from a human donor with narcolepsy.

The chain joins TRBV6-6 to TRBJ2-1; D is possibly TRBD1 (6 bases). The V and J ends lost 6 bases and 5 bases respectively, with 14 bases between them. Germline lookup yields CDR1 MNHNY and CDR2 SVGAGI (reference sequence). The CDR3 length is 14 residues. The CDR3, as DNA: TGTGCCAGCAGCGTATATAACAGGGACAATGAGCAGTTCTTC. As protein: CASSVYNRDNEQFF.

V and J are TRBV4-3 and TRBJ2-7, with 9 bases fitting TRBD1. With 5 bases clipped from V and 5 bases from J, the junction kept 10 bases outside the gene matches. CDR1 is LGHNA and CDR2 is YSLEER in the germline V gene. The CDR3 extends over 15 amino acids. CDR3 protein: CASSKRRDRVDEQYF. CDR3 in DNA: TGCGCCAGCAGCAAACGCCGGGACAGGGTCGACGAGCAGTACTTC.

In this sample, this clone turned up a few times. In DNA, the CDR3 is TGTGCCAGCAGCTTAGGGGGAGGAGGGTATGAGCAGTTCTTC. This sequence encodes CASSLGGGGYEQFF. The V gene is TRBV7-6, the J gene TRBJ2-1; tentative D call: TRBD2 (6 bases). The CDR3 spans 14 residues. Germline CDR1 is SGHVS and CDR2 is FNYEAQ. V lost 1 base, J lost 8 bases, and 12 bases lay in between.

J is TRBJ1-3 and V is TRBV4-3; no reliable D call. Germline CDR1 and CDR2: LGHNA and YSLEER. The CDR3 is 15 residues long. The germline V and J ends were trimmed by 0 bases and 3 bases, with 9 bases remaining between them. CDR3 protein: CASSQDDFDGNTIYF. DNA of the CDR3: TGCGCCAGCAGCCAAGATGACTTTGATGGAAACACCATATATTTT.

This clone is a singleton in its sample. The V and J genes are TRBV5-6 and TRBJ2-1, with 11 bases that match TRBD2. Germline V gene sequence: CDR1 SGHDT, CDR2 YYEEEE. This CDR3 contains 15 residues. With 6 bases clipped from V and 4 bases from J, the junction kept 6 bases outside the gene matches. CDR3 sequence reads: CASTEGTSGYNEQFF. CDR3 sequence (DNA): TGTGCCAGCACAGAGGGGACTAGCGGTTACAATGAGCAGTTCTTC.

V usage is TRBV27 and J usage is TRBJ2-6; TRBD2 matches 7 bases. Germline assignment: CDR1 MNHEY and CDR2 SMNVEV (reference sequence). Losses at the gene ends were 9 bases for V and 2 bases for J; bases not matched to a gene: 1. The CDR3 runs to 13 residues. The DNA for the CDR3 is TGTGCCAGTCGGGGGGCTGGGGCCAACGTCCTGACTTTC. Amino acids: CASRGAGANVLTF.

The gene calls are TRBV9 and TRBJ1-1, with TRBD1 matching over 8 bases. This CDR3 is built from 13 residues. V lost 3 bases, J lost 4 bases, and 2 bases stayed unmatched. CDR1 is SGDLS, CDR2 YYNGEE, per germline. The CDR3 coding sequence is TGTGCCAGCAGCGCGGGGACAGGCACTGAAGCTTTCTTT. Protein: CASSAGTGTEAFF.

The chain recombines TRBV7-3 with TRBJ2-7, with 9 bases matching TRBD2. Germline V gives CDR1 SGHTA, CDR2 FQGTGA. Trimming cost V 3 bases and J 5 bases; bases outside gene matches: 5. This CDR3 contains 14 residues. CDR3 nucleotides: TGTGCCAGCAGCTTGAGCGGGGGGATGGACGAGCAGTACTTC. Translating gives CASSLSGGMDEQYF. The variable domain in full, completed from reference TRBV7-3 and TRBJ2-7, reads GAGVSQTPSNKVTEKGKYVELRCDPISGHTALYWYRQSLGQGPEFLIYFQGTGAADDSGLPNDRFFAVRPEGSVSTLKIQRTERGDSAVYLCASSLSGGMDEQYFGPGTRLTVT.

V is TRBV11-3 and J is TRBJ1-1; no reliable D call. The germline V gene has CDR1 SGHNT and CDR2 YENEEA. This CDR3 spans 12 amino acids. V lost 3 bases, J lost 3 bases, and 5 bases lay in between. The CDR3 sequence is CASSFGHTEAFF. CDR3 sequence (DNA): TGTGCCAGCAGCTTCGGTCACACTGAAGCTTTCTTT.

The chain carries TRBV5-1 and TRBJ1-4; 8 nucleotides line up with TRBD1. This CDR3 is built from 16 residues. Germline-derived CDR1 and CDR2 are SGHRS and YFSETQ. Losses at the gene ends were 3 bases for V and 7 bases for J; bases not matched to a gene: 11. CDR3 residues: CASSSPRTGRSEKLFF. The CDR3 DNA follows: TGCGCCAGCAGCTCACCTAGGACAGGGCGAAGTGAAAAACTGTTTTTT.

This chain connects TRBV30 to TRBJ1-5; 7 bases map to TRBD1. CDR1 GTSNPN and CDR2 SVGIG come from the germline V gene (reference sequence). J gave up 10 bases and V 8 bases, and 11 bases lay outside the gene matches. This CDR3 comprises 12 residues. CDR3 in DNA: TGTGCCACCCAGTCAGGGGGGAACCCCCAGCATTTT. The encoded protein is CATQSGGNPQHF.

CDR3 protein: CAWSVGGQQPQHF. The CDR3 nucleotides are TGTGCCTGGAGTGTAGGGGGACAACAGCCCCAGCATTTT. The genes are TRBV30 and TRBJ1-5, with D perhaps matching TRBD1 (6 bases). The CDR3 sequence is 13 residues long. The V end was cut by 0 bases, the J end by 7 bases, with 10 bases between. Germline V gene lookup returns CDR1 GTSNPN and CDR2 SVGIG (reference sequence).

The chain is built from TRBV5-1 and TRBJ2-3; 13 bases map to TRBD2. The length of the CDR3 is 16 residues. Germline CDR1 and CDR2: SGHRS and YFSETQ. With 0 bases clipped from V and 6 bases from J, the junction kept 4 bases outside the gene matches. The CDR3 loop reads CASSLGLAGGSDTQYF. The CDR3 coding sequence is TGCGCCAGCAGCTTGGGACTAGCGGGAGGTTCTGATACGCAGTATTTT.

The J gene is TRBJ2-3, the V gene TRBV30, with a tentative D call TRBD1 (5 bases). With 0 bases removed from V and 2 bases from J, the gap between germline ends came to 12 bases. The CDR3 consists of 15 residues. Germline CDR1 GTSNPN, CDR2 SVGIG (reference sequence). The CDR3 sequence: CAWSVGDSDTDTQYF. DNA for the CDR3: TGTGCCTGGAGTGTAGGGGATTCGGACACAGATACGCAGTATTTT.

The chain recombines TRBV28 with TRBJ1-4; D is undetermined. The CDR3 spans 12 residues. Trimming left V 2 bases short and J 14 bases short, with 12 bases between. Germline assignment: CDR1 MDHEN and CDR2 SYDVKM. Here the CDR3 DNA reads TGTGCCAGCAGTTTAGAGCGATTGGGCCTGTTTTTT. Protein product: CASSLERLGLFF.

The chain carries TRBV27 and TRBJ2-7, with D tentatively TRBD1 (6 bases). The CDR3 extends over 17 amino acids. From germline, CDR1 is MNHEY and CDR2 SMNVEV (reference sequence). The V end was cut by 5 bases, the J end by 7 bases, with 27 bases between. CDR3: CASSIWGSRGASGEQYF. CDR3 bases: TGTGCCAGCAGTATTTGGGGGAGCAGGGGCGCTTCGGGGGAGCAGTACTTC.

This rearrangement joins TRBV21-1 to TRBJ2-5; the D call TRBD1 from the table was never checked on the DNA. TRBV21-1 is classified as a pseudogene. The CDR3 is 13 amino acids. The CDR3 here is CASSKGAGETQYF. The DNA for the CDR3 is TGTGCCAGCAGCAAAGGGGCAGGAGAGACCCAGTACTTC.

The CDR3 loop is CASSPLWSHTGELFF. In nucleotides, the CDR3 is TGTGCCAGCAGTCCCCTTTGGTCCCACACCGGGGAGCTGTTTTTT. The rearrangement uses TRBV27 and TRBJ2-2, with unresolved D. The CDR3 runs 15 residues. Per the germline V gene, CDR1 is MNHEY and CDR2 is SMNVEV (reference sequence). V was trimmed by 5 bases and J by 3 bases, leaving 13 bases between them.

This chain joins TRBV7-2 and TRBJ2-3, with 10 bases matching TRBD2. The junction had 6 bases not matched to a gene; V was cut back by 5 bases and J by 1 base. The CDR3 spans 16 residues. Germline values: CDR1 SGHTA, CDR2 FQGNSA. The CDR3 is CASSQDLAGGTDTQYF. CDR3 sequence (DNA): TGTGCCAGCAGCCAAGATCTAGCGGGAGGCACAGATACGCAGTATTTT.

The count of this clone is one. The V gene is TRBV5-1, the J gene TRBJ2-2, with TRBD1 as a possible D gene (6 bases). This CDR3 is 20 amino acids long. V was pared by 1 base and J by 2 bases, with 24 bases between. Germline V lookup: CDR1 SGHRS, CDR2 YFSETQ. The CDR3 sequence is CASSLSPYAGVALNTGELFF. CDR3 coding DNA: TGCGCCAGCAGCTTGAGCCCTTACGCAGGGGTCGCCCTAAACACCGGGGAGCTGTTTTTT.

J is TRBJ2-1 and V is TRBV28, with 7 bases that match TRBD2. The CDR3 is 15 residues long. From germline, CDR1 is MDHEN and CDR2 SYDVKM. The V gene end was trimmed by 6 bases and the J gene end by 2 bases; junction bases not matched to a gene: 7. This chain's CDR3 is CASSRPRGAYNEQFF. CDR3 DNA: TGTGCCAGCAGCCGCCCCCGGGGGGCCTACAATGAGCAGTTCTTC.

The chain links TRBV11-3 to TRBJ2-2; TRBD1 matches 7 bases. With V trimmed by 5 bases and J by 9 bases, 12 bases remained unmatched. This CDR3 has 15 amino acids. The V gene's germline CDR1 is SGHNT and CDR2 YENEEA. CDR3 sequence: CASSKGANQRRELFF. In DNA form, the CDR3 reads TGTGCCAGCAGCAAGGGGGCAAATCAACGAAGGGAGCTGTTTTTT.

V usage is TRBV11-2 and J usage is TRBJ1-6; D uncertain. The V and J ends lost 1 base and 9 bases respectively, with 7 bases between them. The CDR3 extends over 13 amino acids. Germline CDR1 reads SGHAT; CDR2 reads FQNNGV. In DNA, the CDR3 is TGTGCCAGCAGCTTAGTCGAGGGTTCACCCCTCCACTTT. This translates into CASSLVEGSPLHF.

The V and J genes are TRBV14 and TRBJ1-3; unclear D gene. This CDR3 has 14 amino acids. Between the trimmed V and J ends, which lost 5 bases and 0 bases, there was a span of 8 bases. The germline V gene encodes CDR1 SGHDN and CDR2 FVKESK. The chain's CDR3 is CASSTVNSGNTIYF. CDR3 DNA sequence: TGTGCCAGCAGCACTGTAAACTCTGGAAACACCATATATTTT. Full variable domain (missing parts from reference TRBV14 and TRBJ1-3): EAGVTQFPSHSVIEKGQTVTLRCDPISGHDNLYWYRRVMGKEIKFLLHFVKESKQDESGMPNNRFLAERTGGTYSTLKVQPAELEDSGVYFCASSTVNSGNTIYFGEGSWLTVV.

The chain links TRBV7-8 to TRBJ1-5; 7 positions agree with TRBD1. Per the germline V gene, CDR1 is SGHVS and CDR2 is FQNEAQ. With V trimmed by 1 base and J by 1 base, 7 bases remained unmatched. CDR3 length: 17 amino acids. This CDR3 reads CASSLVGGGRSNQPQHF. CDR3 DNA: TGTGCCAGCAGCTTAGTCGGAGGGGGCCGGAGCAATCAGCCCCAGCATTTT.

With respect to this clone: The junction differs from germline at one of its ends, possibly a read error. Other DNA variants within this sample encode the same CDR3. This chain links TRBV4-3 with TRBJ2-3; tentative D call: TRBD2 (5 bases). CDR1 LGHNA and CDR2 YSLEER come from the germline V gene. The CDR3 runs to 15 residues. The CDR3 loop reads CASSQNTGSQDTQYF. Here the CDR3 DNA reads TGCGCCAGCAGCCAAAATACGGGGAGTCAAGATACACAGTATTTT.

This clone was seen a handful of times. This chain joins TRBV7-2 and TRBJ2-1; TRBD1 or TRBD2 may be the D gene (5 bases each). V lost 1 base to trimming and J lost 4 bases, with 11 bases between them. This CDR3 region has 15 residues. Germline V gene lookup returns CDR1 SGHTA and CDR2 FQGNSA. The CDR3 loop reads CASSLGPGTYNEQFF. CDR3 coding DNA: TGTGCCAGCAGCTTAGGCCCCGGGACGTACAATGAGCAGTTCTTC.

The gene calls are TRBV4-3 and TRBJ2-1; D not certain. The V gene's germline CDR1 is LGHNA and CDR2 YSLEER. V was cut by 0 bases and J by 8 bases, with 14 bases left in between. This CDR3 is 15 amino acids long. This CDR3 reads CASSQENNFRDEQFF. The CDR3 nucleotides read TGCGCCAGCAGCCAAGAAAACAACTTCCGTGATGAGCAGTTCTTC.

The chain uses TRBV5-1 and TRBJ2-1, with 10 bases lining up with TRBD2. Germline V gene sequence: CDR1 SGHRS, CDR2 YFSETQ. CDR3 size: 15 residues. J lost 7 bases, V lost 4 bases, and 8 bases had no gene match. CDR3 sequence (DNA): TGCGCCAGCAGCGGGGGGACTAGCGTGTGGAATGAGCAGTTCTTC. Translating gives CASSGGTSVWNEQFF.

The chain employs TRBV11-2 and TRBJ2-2; D ambiguous. V lost 3 bases and J lost 8, with 7 bases in between. The CDR3 is 12 residues long. Germline assignment: CDR1 SGHAT and CDR2 FQNNGV. The CDR3 sequence: CASSFDRGELFF. DNA for the CDR3: TGTGCCAGCAGCTTCGATAGAGGGGAGCTGTTTTTT.

This chain connects TRBV11-2 to TRBJ1-1; D gene uncertain. The CDR3 loop spans 13 amino acids. Germline CDR1 reads SGHAT; CDR2 reads FQNNGV. V shed 5 bases and J shed 0 bases, with 7 bases lying between them. CDR3 residues: CASSPQLNTEAFF. The CDR3 DNA sequence: TGTGCCAGCAGCCCCCAATTGAACACTGAAGCTTTCTTT.

CDR3 DNA: TGTGCCAGCAGTGCCTCTACAGGGGATCAGCCCCAGCATTTT. It yields the protein CASSASTGDQPQHF. The chain joins TRBV7-4 to TRBJ1-5; 7 bases fit TRBD1. Trimming at V came to 6 bases and at J to 5 bases, leaving 7 bases not matched to a gene. This CDR3 region has 14 residues. Germline CDR1 SGHVT, CDR2 SQSDAQ.